One sample yielded the 6 T cell receptor beta chains listed below, sequenced in a study of blood T cell repertoires in COVID-19. Sequencing was performed with immunoSEQ multiplex PCR; in TCRdb, only in-frame clones are kept and a portion is missing. The sample has more than 60,000 clones, 84% seen once. The sequenced sample was peripheral blood. The receptors originated from a man in his forties or fifties with acute or convalescent COVID-19.

V usage is TRBV4-1 and J usage is TRBJ1-6; 10 bases align to TRBD1. Germline V gives CDR1 MGHRA, CDR2 YSYEKL. This CDR3 is 19 amino acids long. Trimming at V came to 0 bases and at J to 1 base, leaving 6 bases not matched to a gene. CDR3: CASSQDRRTGGSYNSPLHF. The CDR3 DNA reads as TGCGCCAGCAGCCAAGATCGTAGGACAGGGGGTTCCTATAATTCACCCCTCCACTTT.

The rearrangement links TRBV7-9 to TRBJ1-4; perhaps TRBD1 as D (6 bases). Germline V gives CDR1 SEHNR, CDR2 FQNEAQ (reference sequence). There are 14 residues in the CDR3. V lost 2 bases and J lost 5, with 9 bases in between. The CDR3 DNA follows: TGTGCCAGCAGCTTAACAGGGTCCAATGAAAAACTGTTTTTT. It is translated as CASSLTGSNEKLFF.

The CDR3 nucleotides read TGTGCCAGCAGCCCTAGCCTCCCGGGGAATGAGCAGTTCTTC. It translates to CASSPSLPGNEQFF. The chain combines TRBV7-9 with TRBJ2-1; D possibly corresponds to TRBD2 (5 bases). Trimming pared 5 bases from V and 7 bases from J, leaving 15 bases between. CDR3 length: 14 residues. CDR1 is SEHNR, CDR2 FQNEAQ, per germline (reference sequence).

V usage is TRBV2 and J usage is TRBJ2-5; unclear D gene. V dropped 4 bases and J dropped 3 bases, with 6 bases sitting between them. The CDR3 consists of 12 residues. Germline CDR1 is SNHLY and CDR2 is FYNNEI. As DNA, the CDR3 is TGTGCCAGCAGTGGCCCAGAAGAGACCCAGTACTTC. Protein product: CASSGPEETQYF.

The chain links TRBV4-1 to TRBJ1-2; 11 bases are a match to TRBD1. Germline CDR1 is MGHRA and CDR2 is YSYEKL. J lost 4 bases, V lost 1 base, and 5 bases had no gene match. This CDR3 region has 16 residues. The CDR3 sequence is CASSQGTGGLGYGYTF. In DNA form, the CDR3 reads TGCGCCAGCAGCCAAGGGACAGGGGGCCTCGGCTATGGCTACACCTTC.

The chain links TRBV5-8 to TRBJ1-3; D not resolved. The CDR3 totals 12 residues. Germline V gene data show CDR1 as SGHTS and CDR2 as YDEGEE. V was cut by 2 bases and J by 8 bases, with 8 bases left in between. The CDR3 sequence is CASSFDGDTIYF. The CDR3 nucleotides are TGTGCCAGCAGCTTTGACGGGGACACCATATATTTT.